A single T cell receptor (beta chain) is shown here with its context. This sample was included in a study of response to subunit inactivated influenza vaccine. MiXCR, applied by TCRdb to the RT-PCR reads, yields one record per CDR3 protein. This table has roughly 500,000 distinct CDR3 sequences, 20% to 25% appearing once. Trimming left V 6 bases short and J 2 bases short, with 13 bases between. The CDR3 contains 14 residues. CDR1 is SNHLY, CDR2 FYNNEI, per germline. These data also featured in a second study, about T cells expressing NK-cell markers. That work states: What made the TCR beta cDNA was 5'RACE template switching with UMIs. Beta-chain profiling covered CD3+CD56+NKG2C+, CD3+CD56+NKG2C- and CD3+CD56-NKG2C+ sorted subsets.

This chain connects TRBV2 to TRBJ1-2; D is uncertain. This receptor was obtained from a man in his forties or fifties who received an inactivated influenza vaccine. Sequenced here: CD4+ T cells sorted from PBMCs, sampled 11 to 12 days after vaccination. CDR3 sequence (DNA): TGTGCCAGCAGCGGGCAAGGACTCAACTATGGCTACACCTTC. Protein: CASSGQGLNYGYTF.